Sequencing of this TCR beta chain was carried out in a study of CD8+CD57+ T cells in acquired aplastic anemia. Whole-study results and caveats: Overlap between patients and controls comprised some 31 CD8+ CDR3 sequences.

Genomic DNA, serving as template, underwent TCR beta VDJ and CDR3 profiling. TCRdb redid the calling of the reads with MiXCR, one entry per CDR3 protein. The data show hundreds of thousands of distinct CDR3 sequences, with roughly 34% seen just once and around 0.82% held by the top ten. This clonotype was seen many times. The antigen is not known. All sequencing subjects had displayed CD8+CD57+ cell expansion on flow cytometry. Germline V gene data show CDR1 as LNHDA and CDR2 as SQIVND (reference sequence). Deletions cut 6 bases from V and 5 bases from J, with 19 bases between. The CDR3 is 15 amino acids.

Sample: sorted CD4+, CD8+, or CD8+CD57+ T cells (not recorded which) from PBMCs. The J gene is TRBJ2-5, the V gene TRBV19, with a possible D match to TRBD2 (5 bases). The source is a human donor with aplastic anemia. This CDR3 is CASRTGNRVQETQYF. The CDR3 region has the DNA TGTGCCAGTAGGACCGGGAACAGAGTTCAGGAGACCCAGTACTTC.